This T cell receptor beta chain was identified in a study of CD8+ T cells in alopecia areata. The CDR3 runs to 15 residues. Looked up from germline, CDR1 is MGHRA and CDR2 is YSYEKL. V was pared by 0 bases and J by 1 base, with 9 bases between. On this clone: The sample has other DNA sequences that encode this CDR3 too.

As to treatment: oral pan-JAK inhibitor, 5-10 mg twice daily. Extraction of RNA preceded its reverse transcription into cDNA, which served as the sequencing template. Repertoires were generated with immunoSEQ multiplex PCR, while TCRdb's copy carries only in-frame clones and drops some. Seen here are approximately 150,000 clones, about three fifths observed once, and the top ten hold 16%. Sequences were derived from CD4+ T cells sorted from blood, sampled between weeks 55 and 65, from a patient treated with tofacitinib. This sequence originates from a human donor with alopecia areata. The chain carries TRBV4-1 and TRBJ2-5; unclear D gene. CDR3 nucleotide sequence: TGCGCCAGCAGCCAAGATCGAAACAGCCAAGAGACCCAGTACTTC. Its translation is CASSQDRNSQETQYF.